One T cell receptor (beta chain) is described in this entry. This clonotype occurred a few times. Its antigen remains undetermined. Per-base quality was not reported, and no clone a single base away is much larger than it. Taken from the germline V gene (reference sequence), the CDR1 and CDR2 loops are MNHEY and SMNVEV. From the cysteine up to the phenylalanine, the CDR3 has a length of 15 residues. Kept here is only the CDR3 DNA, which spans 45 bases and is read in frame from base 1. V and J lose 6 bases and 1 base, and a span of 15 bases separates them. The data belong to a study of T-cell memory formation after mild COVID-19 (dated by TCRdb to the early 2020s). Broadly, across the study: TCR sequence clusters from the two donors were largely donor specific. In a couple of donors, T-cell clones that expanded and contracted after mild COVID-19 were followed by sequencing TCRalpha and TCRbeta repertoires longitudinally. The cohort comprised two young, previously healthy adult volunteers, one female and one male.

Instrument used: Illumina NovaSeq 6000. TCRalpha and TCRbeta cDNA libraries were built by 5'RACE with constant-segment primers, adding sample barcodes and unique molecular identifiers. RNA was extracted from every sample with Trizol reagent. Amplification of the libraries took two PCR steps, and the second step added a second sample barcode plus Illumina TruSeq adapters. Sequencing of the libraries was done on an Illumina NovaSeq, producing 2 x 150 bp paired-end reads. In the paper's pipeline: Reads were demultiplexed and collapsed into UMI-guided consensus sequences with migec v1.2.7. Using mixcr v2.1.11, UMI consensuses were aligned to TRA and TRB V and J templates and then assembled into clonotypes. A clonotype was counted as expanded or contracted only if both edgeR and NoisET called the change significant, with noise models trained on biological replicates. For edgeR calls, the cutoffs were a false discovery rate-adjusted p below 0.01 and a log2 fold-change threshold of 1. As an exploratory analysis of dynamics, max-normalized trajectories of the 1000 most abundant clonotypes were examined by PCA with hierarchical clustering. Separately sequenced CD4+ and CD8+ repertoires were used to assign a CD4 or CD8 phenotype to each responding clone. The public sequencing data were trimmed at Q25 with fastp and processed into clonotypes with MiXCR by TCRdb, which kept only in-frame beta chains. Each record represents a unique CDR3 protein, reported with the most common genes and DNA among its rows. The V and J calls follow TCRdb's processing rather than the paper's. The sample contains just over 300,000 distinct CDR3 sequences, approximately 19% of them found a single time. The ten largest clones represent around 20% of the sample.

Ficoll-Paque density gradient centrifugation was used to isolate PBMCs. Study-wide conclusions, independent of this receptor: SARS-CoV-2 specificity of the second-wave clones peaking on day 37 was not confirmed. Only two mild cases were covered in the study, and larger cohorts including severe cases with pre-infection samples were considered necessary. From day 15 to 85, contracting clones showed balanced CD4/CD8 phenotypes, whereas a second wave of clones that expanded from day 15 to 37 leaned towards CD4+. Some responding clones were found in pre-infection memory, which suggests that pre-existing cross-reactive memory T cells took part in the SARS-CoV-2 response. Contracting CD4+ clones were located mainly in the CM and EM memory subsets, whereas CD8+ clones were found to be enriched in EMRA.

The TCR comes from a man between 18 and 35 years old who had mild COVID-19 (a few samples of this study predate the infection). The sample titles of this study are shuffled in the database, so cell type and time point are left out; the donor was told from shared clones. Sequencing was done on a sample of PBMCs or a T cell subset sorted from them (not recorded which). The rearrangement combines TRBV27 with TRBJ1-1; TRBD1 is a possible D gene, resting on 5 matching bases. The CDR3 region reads CASRSLRGPNTEAFF. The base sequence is TGTGCCAGCAGAAGTTTACGGGGCCCGAACACTGAAGCTTTCTTT.